Listed below are T cell receptor beta chains from one sample, sequenced in a study of CD8+ T cells in alopecia areata. TCRdb's copy holds only in-frame clones and misses some; the assay was immunoSEQ multiplex PCR. The repertoire holds approximately 210,000 clones, with around 43% as singletons. The specimen was CD4+ T cells sorted from blood, collected around week 37, from a patient treated with tofacitinib. The receptor set was obtained from a human donor with alopecia areata. The CDR3 runs from the conserved cysteine through the conserved F or W. The order of the fields is J gene, V gene, D gene, clone size, CDR3 DNA, CDR3 protein. D genes are given only for firm matches. Some rows mark clone size as missing; the rest say once, few, many or name a class of expanded clone.

TRBJ1-5 TRBV29-1 NA NA TGCAGCGTTGCGACAGGAGGCCAGCCCCAGCATTTT CSVATGGQPQHF
TRBJ2-7 TRBV28 NA NA TGTGCCAGCAGTCTGACGACCCGGGACGAGCAGTACTTC CASSLTTRDEQYF
TRBJ2-3 TRBV7-7 NA NA TGTGCCAGCAGCTCGGGGGAGTTCACAGATACGCAGTATTTT CASSSGEFTDTQYF
TRBJ1-2 TRBV2 NA few TGTGCCAGCAGTGATTTCGGCCGGGGGCGGAATGGCTACACCTTC CASSDFGRGRNGYTF
TRBJ1-5 TRBV7-7 TRBD1 NA TGTGCCAGCAGCTTAGGCCAGGGGGTCGATCAGCCCCAGCATTTT CASSLGQGVDQPQHF
TRBJ2-3 TRBV5-6 NA many TGTGCCAGCAGCCTATACGGAAGGGAAGAAAAAGATACGCAGTATTTT CASSLYGREEKDTQYF
TRBJ2-3 TRBV5-1 TRBD2 NA TGCGCCAGCACTTTAGCGGGAGGAGTCCCAGATACGCAGTATTTT CASTLAGGVPDTQYF
TRBJ1-4 TRBV2 TRBD1 NA TGTGCCAGCAGTGAAGCCAGGGGGTATGCTAATGAAAAACTGTTTTTT CASSEARGYANEKLFF
TRBJ2-3 TRBV4-1 NA NA TGCGCCAGCAGCCAAGCACTACGCACAGATACGCAGTATTTT CASSQALRTDTQYF
TRBJ2-5 TRBV7-2 NA NA TGTGCCAGCAGCCCCCGGCAAGAGACCCAGTACTTC CASSPRQETQYF
TRBJ2-7 TRBV28 TRBD2 NA TGTGCCAGCAGTCCAGGGGGGCTAGCGGGAACCTACGAGCAGTACTTC CASSPGGLAGTYEQYF
TRBJ1-2 TRBV7-2 NA few TGTGCCAGCAGCTTTCACACTCCTAACTATGGCTACACCTTC CASSFHTPNYGYTF
TRBJ2-5 TRBV5-1 NA few TGCGCCAGCAGCCCGACAGATCACCCCCAAGAGACCCAGTACTTC CASSPTDHPQETQYF
TRBJ2-7 TRBV11-2 NA few TGTGCCAGCACTTTGATGATAACTAGAGGGCAGTACGAGCAGTACTTC CASTLMITRGQYEQYF
TRBJ2-7 TRBV29-1 TRBD1 few TGCAGCCACCTTCGCCCGGGACAGCCCTCCACCGAGCAGTACTTC CSHLRPGQPSTEQYF
TRBJ2-7 TRBV20-1 NA once TGCAGTGCCGCGGTCAACGAGCAGTACTTC CSAAVNEQYF
TRBJ2-3 TRBV2 NA NA TGTGCCAGCAGGGGCGTCAGAAACACAGATACGCAGTATTTT CASRGVRNTDTQYF
TRBJ2-7 TRBV29-1 TRBD1 NA TGCAGCGTTTCAACCGGGACAGGGTTATACGAGCAGTACTTC CSVSTGTGLYEQYF
TRBJ1-1 TRBV11-1 NA NA TGTGCCAGCACGCAGGGGATTGAAGCTTTCTTT CASTQGIEAFF
TRBJ2-3 TRBV9 NA once TGTGCCAGCAGCGTTGGGGCTCTCACAGATACGCAGTATTTT CASSVGALTDTQYF
TRBJ2-3 TRBV7-9 NA few TGTGCCAGCAGCCTTACTACTGGTAGTGCAGATACGCAGTATTTT CASSLTTGSADTQYF
TRBJ2-7 TRBV5-4 TRBD2 NA TGTGCCAGCAGCTTGGTGGCGGGAGCGTCCTACGAGCAGTACTTC CASSLVAGASYEQYF
TRBJ1-1 TRBV6-5 NA NA TGTGCCAGCACCAAGGACGGGGGCACTGAAGCTTTCTTT CASTKDGGTEAFF
TRBJ2-6 TRBV5-1 NA NA TGCGCCAGCAGCCGATCCATACAGGATTCTGGGGCCAACGTCCTGACTTTC CASSRSIQDSGANVLTF
TRBJ1-2 TRBV30 NA NA TGTGCCTGGAGTGTTCAGGGAGATGGCTACACCTTC CAWSVQGDGYTF
TRBJ1-2 TRBV6-5 TRBD1 NA TGTGCCAGCAGTCCGCCGGGACAGGGAAAAGGCTACACCTTC CASSPPGQGKGYTF
TRBJ2-1 TRBV5-1 NA NA TGCGCCAGCAGCTCGGACAGCTCCTACAATGAGCAGTTCTTC CASSSDSSYNEQFF
TRBJ2-5 TRBV7-2 NA NA TGTGCCAGCAGCTTTAGGGGCGCGTTAGAGACCCAGTACTTC CASSFRGALETQYF
TRBJ2-7 TRBV6-5 TRBD2 few TGTGCCAGCAGTTACCTTAGCGGGAGGGCCCAAGAGCAGTACTTC CASSYLSGRAQEQYF
TRBJ2-3 TRBV2 NA NA TGTGCCAGCAAGCGGAGCACAGATACGCAGTATTTT CASKRSTDTQYF
TRBJ2-3 TRBV11-2 NA few TGTGCCAGCAGCTTGGTTGTTCATAGCACAGATACGCAGTATTTT CASSLVVHSTDTQYF
TRBJ2-7 TRBV7-8 TRBD2 NA TGTGCCAGCAGCTTAGGCCTAGCGGGAGCGGGAGAGCAGTACTTC CASSLGLAGAGEQYF
TRBJ2-1 TRBV27 NA NA TGTGCCAGCAGACTACTAGGACCCTACAATGAGCAGTTCTTC CASRLLGPYNEQFF
TRBJ1-1 TRBV30 NA NA TGTGCCTGGACCGCAGATAACACTGAAGCTTTCTTT CAWTADNTEAFF
TRBJ2-4 TRBV4-1 TRBD2 few TGCGCCAGCAGCCAAGATTTCCCTAGCGGATTCGTTCAGTACTTC CASSQDFPSGFVQYF
TRBJ1-2 TRBV9 TRBD1 NA TGTGCCAGCAGCGTTCAACCGGGACAGTTATATGGCTACACCTTC CASSVQPGQLYGYTF
TRBJ1-2 TRBV5-1 TRBD1 once TGCGCCAGCAGCTTAGGACAGGTCCTTTATGGCTACACCTTC CASSLGQVLYGYTF
TRBJ2-7 TRBV23-1 NA NA TGCGCCAGCAGTCTGAAAGGGTGTCCAGCGTACGAGCAGTACTTC CASSLKGCPAYEQYF
TRBJ2-7 TRBV28 TRBD1 few TGTGCCAGCAGTTTACAGGGACAGGCTTACGAGCAGTACTTC CASSLQGQAYEQYF
TRBJ1-4 TRBV28 NA few TGTGCCAGCAGTCCCCCGGGGGCAACTAATGAAAAACTGTTTTTT CASSPPGATNEKLFF
TRBJ2-2 TRBV30 NA NA TGTGCCTGGAGTGGTATTACCGGGGAGCTGTTTTTT CAWSGITGELFF
TRBJ1-5 TRBV6-5 NA few TGTGCCAGCAAAAGGGGGGCGGAACAGCCCCAGCATTTT CASKRGAEQPQHF
TRBJ2-3 TRBV29-1 NA NA TGCAGCGTTGGGGGCGGAGCGCTCACAGATACGCAGTATTTT CSVGGGALTDTQYF
TRBJ1-2 TRBV20-1 NA NA TGCAGTGGCCGCAAGCGTTATGGCTACACCTTC CSGRKRYGYTF